Below are 3 T cell receptor beta chains sequenced from a single sample in a study of T-cell memory formation after mild COVID-19. TCRdb processed the 5' RACE reads anew with MiXCR; each CDR3 protein has one entry. This sample has about 560,000 distinct CDR3 sequences; roughly 17% occur once, and the top ten carry roughly 8.2%. The specimen was PBMCs or a T cell subset sorted from them (not recorded which). These TCRs come from an adult woman who had mild COVID-19 (a few samples of this study predate the infection). Cell type and time point are not known.

This clonotype was observed a single time. V is TRBV12-3 or TRBV12-4 and J is TRBJ2-2; D unclear. The CDR3 is 15 residues long. V was pared by 7 bases and J by 1 base, with 13 bases between. Here the CDR3 reads CASIPSYLNTGELFF. CDR3 nucleotide sequence: TGTGCCAGCATCCCCTCCTACTTGAACACCGGGGAGCTGTTTTTT.

V is TRBV5-6 and J is TRBJ2-7; TRBD1 aligns across 7 bases. The CDR3 contains 15 residues. J was trimmed by 6 bases and V by 4 bases; bases with no gene match: 13. Germline V gene lookup returns CDR1 SGHDT and CDR2 YYEEEE. The CDR3 region is CASSGRQGNAVEQYF. The CDR3 DNA reads as TGTGCCAGCAGCGGACGACAGGGAAACGCGGTCGAGCAGTACTTC. Looking up the rest from reference TRBV5-6 and TRBJ2-7 gives the full variable domain: DAGVTQSPTHLIKTRGQQVTLRCSPKSGHDTVSWYQQALGQGPQFIFQYYEEEERQRGNFPDRFSGHQFPNYSSELNVNALLLGDSALYLCASSGRQGNAVEQYFGPGTRLTVT.

This chain connects TRBV7-6 to TRBJ1-5; the D is unclear. Germline values: CDR1 SGHVS, CDR2 FNYEAQ. Trimming stripped 3 bases from V and 2 bases from J, with 11 bases between. The CDR3 loop spans 15 amino acids. CDR3: CASSLLPYGNQPQHF. The CDR3 nucleotides are TGTGCCAGCAGCTTGTTACCGTATGGCAATCAGCCCCAGCATTTT. Filled out from reference TRBV7-6 and TRBJ1-5, the complete variable domain reads GAGVSQSPRYKVTKRGQDVALRCDPISGHVSLYWYRQALGQGPEFLTYFNYEAQQDKSGLPNDRFSAERPEGSISTLTIQRTEQRDSAMYRCASSLLPYGNQPQHFGDGTRLSIL.